The clone carrying this T cell receptor beta chain has a count of ten or more. Its cognate antigen is unknown. The data are from a study of regulatory T cells in long-lasting Graves disease. Study results and limitations: Possibly, accuracy suffered from the small sample size. Clonotypes that were public and shared totalled around 2,700 in persistent patients versus 850 to 1,000 in new patients.

The V end was cut by 4 bases, the J end by 5 bases, with 23 bases between. The germline V gene encodes CDR1 DFQATT and CDR2 SNEGSKA (reference sequence). The CDR3 extends over 16 amino acids. Investigators prepared the TCR beta libraries by applying iRepertoire HTBI primers and Arm-PCR of CDR3 regions. MiXCR, run by TCRdb on the multiplex PCR reads, gives a single entry per CDR3 protein. The data show 450,000 to 700,000 distinct CDR3 sequences, 13% seen once. Stated time point: newly diagnosed GD, antithyroid drugs for less than 3 months. The TCR library used RNA extracted from PBMCs. These data were likewise used in another study, on T cells in Graves' hyperthyroidism and ophthalmopathy. This second report adds: For the diagnoses, clinical symptoms, serum thyroxine and TRAb, thyroid ultrasound and orbital computed tomography were used. In the blood, most expanded thyroid clonotypes above 0.001 appeared as well.

The receptor was isolated from a man aged 25 to 40 with Graves disease. This chain links TRBV20-1 with TRBJ2-5; TRBD1 might be the D (7 bases). The specimen comprised peripheral blood mononuclear cells (PBMCs), sampled at new diagnosis, from a patient treated with antithyroid drugs. The CDR3: CSATALLAGQLETQYF. CDR3 DNA sequence: TGCAGTGCTACGGCCCTGTTGGCGGGACAGCTGGAGACCCAGTACTTC.